The clone carrying this T cell receptor beta chain was seen at least ten times. Its specificity is unknown. Trimming removed 0 bases at V and 1 base at J, with 13 bases between. The CDR3 consists of 16 residues. In germline, CDR1 is SGHRS, CDR2 YFSETQ. One entry per CDR3 protein, called by TCRdb with MiXCR from the 5' RACE reads. The sample lists about 130,000 distinct CDR3 sequences; about 7% were seen once. This record belongs to a study of CD8 T cells in ankylosing spondylitis. General observations from the study: Significant enrichment of disease-linked clones was reportedly seen in matched ankylosing spondylitis synovial fluid. Characteristic, it appeared, of ankylosing spondylitis blood was a TCR beta motif of 7 or 8 highly homologous variants.

The chain uses TRBV5-1 and TRBJ1-1, with D unresolved. This receptor was obtained from a male donor with ankylosing spondylitis or in good health (not recorded which). Sequenced material: blood, either unsorted or a sorted T cell fraction (not recorded which). The CDR3 is CASSLVGSQANTEAFF. Written as DNA, the CDR3 is TGCGCCAGCAGCTTGGTCGGCAGCCAGGCGAACACTGAAGCTTTCTTT.